This entry features one TCR beta chain sequence. The antigen remains unidentified. Original data processing: Patient CD8+ clones bigger than 1% seldom lined up with published virus-specific TCRB sequences. The repertoire was sequenced with immunoSEQ multiplex PCR; TCRdb's copy has only in-frame clones and lacks some. The DNA gave D and trimming, while V, J and clone size come from that table. The sample holds some 3,500 clones, 80% to 85% seen once. The entry originates in a study of somatic mutations in cytotoxic T cells in rheumatoid arthritis. General observations from the study: There were about an eighth of the roughly 65 patients in whom the largest CD8+ clone exceeded 20% of CD8+ cells.

CDR1 is GTSNPN, CDR2 SVGIG, per germline (reference sequence). V was shortened by 0 bases and J by 4 bases, with 12 bases between the two germline ends. The CDR3 sequence is 14 residues long. V is TRBV30 and J is TRBJ1-2, with D perhaps matching TRBD1 (6 bases). The sample taken for sequencing was CD8+ T cells sorted from blood. This clonotype originated in a man aged 45 to 65 with rheumatoid arthritis. CDR3 sequence: CAWSVPGGAYGYTF. The CDR3 DNA is TGTGCCTGGAGTGTACCTGGGGGCGCCTATGGCTACACCTTC.